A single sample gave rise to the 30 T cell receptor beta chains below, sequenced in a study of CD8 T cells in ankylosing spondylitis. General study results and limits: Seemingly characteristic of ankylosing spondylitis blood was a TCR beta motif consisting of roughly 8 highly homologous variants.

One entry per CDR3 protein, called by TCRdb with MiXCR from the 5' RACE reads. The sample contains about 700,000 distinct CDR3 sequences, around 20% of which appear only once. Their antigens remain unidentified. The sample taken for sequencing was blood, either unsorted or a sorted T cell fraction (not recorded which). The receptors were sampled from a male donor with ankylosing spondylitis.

CDR3 region: CSALVAMNTEAFF. The CDR3 DNA follows: TGCAGTGCTCTCGTTGCCATGAACACTGAAGCTTTCTTT. V gene TRBV20-1 combines with J gene TRBJ1-1; unclear D gene. This CDR3 is 13 amino acids long. Looked up from germline, CDR1 is DFQATT and CDR2 is SNEGSKA (reference sequence). V shed 5 bases and J shed 0 bases, with 10 bases lying between them.

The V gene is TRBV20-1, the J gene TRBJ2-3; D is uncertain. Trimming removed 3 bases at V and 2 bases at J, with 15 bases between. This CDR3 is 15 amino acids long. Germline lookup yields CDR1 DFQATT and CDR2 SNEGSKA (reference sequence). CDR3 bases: TGCAGTGCTAGCGCGAGCGCCACTATCACAGATACGCAGTATTTT. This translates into CSASASATITDTQYF.

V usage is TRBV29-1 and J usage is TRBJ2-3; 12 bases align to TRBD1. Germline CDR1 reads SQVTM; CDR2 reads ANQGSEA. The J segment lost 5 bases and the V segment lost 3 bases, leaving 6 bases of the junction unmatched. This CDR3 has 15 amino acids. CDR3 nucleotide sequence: TGCAGCGTTGAGACGGGACAGGGGGCAGGAGATACGCAGTATTTT. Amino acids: CSVETGQGAGDTQYF.

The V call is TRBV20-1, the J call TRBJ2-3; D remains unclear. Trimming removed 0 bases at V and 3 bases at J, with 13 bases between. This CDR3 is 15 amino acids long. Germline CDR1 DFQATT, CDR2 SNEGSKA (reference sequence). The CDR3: CSARDSTDSTDTQYF. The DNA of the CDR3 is TGCAGTGCTAGAGATAGCACAGATTCTACAGATACGCAGTATTTT.

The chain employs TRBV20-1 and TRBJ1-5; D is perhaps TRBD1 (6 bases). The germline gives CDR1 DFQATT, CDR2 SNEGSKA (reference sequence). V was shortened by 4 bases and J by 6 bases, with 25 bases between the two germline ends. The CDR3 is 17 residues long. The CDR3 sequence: CSAMDGRDELQGQPQHF. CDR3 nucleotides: TGCAGTGCTATGGATGGCAGGGACGAGCTACAGGGTCAGCCCCAGCATTTT.

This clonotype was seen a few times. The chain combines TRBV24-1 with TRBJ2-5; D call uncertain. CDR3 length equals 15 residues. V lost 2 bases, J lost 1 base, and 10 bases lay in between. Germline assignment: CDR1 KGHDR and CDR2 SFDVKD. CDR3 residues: CATSDSYRVQETQYF. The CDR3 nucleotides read TGTGCCACCAGTGATTCGTACAGAGTCCAAGAGACCCAGTACTTC.

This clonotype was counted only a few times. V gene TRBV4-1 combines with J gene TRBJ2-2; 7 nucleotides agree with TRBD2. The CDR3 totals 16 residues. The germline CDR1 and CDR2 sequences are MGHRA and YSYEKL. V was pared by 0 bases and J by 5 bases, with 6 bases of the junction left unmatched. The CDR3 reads CASSQEFAGDTGELFF. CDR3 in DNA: TGCGCCAGCAGCCAAGAATTCGCGGGAGATACCGGGGAGCTGTTTTTT.

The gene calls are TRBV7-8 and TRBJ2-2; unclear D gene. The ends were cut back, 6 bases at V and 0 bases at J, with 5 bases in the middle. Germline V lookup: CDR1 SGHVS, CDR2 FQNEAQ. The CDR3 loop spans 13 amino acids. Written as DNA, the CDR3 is TGTGCCAGCAGAAGAACGAACACCGGGGAGCTGTTTTTT. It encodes CASRRTNTGELFF.

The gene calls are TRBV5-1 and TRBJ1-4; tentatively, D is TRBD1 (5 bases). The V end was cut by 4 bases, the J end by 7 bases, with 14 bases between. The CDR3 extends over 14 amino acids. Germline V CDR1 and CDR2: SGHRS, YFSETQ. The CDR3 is CASSTGTWGEKLFF. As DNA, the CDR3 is TGCGCCAGCAGCACCGGGACCTGGGGTGAAAAACTGTTTTTT.

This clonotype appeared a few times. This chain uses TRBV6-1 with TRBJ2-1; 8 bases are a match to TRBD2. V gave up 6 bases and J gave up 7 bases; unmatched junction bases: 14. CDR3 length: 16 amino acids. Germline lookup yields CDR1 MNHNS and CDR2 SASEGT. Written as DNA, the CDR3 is TGTGCCAGCAGCCAAGGAGTGGGACTAGTATCAAATGAGCAGTTCTTC. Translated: CASSQGVGLVSNEQFF.

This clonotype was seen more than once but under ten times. CDR3 protein: CASSPAVSGANVLTF. As DNA, the CDR3 is TGTGCCAGCAGCCCTGCTGTCTCTGGGGCCAACGTCCTGACTTTC. The J gene is TRBJ2-6, the V gene TRBV11-2; D is ambiguous. V was shortened by 5 bases and J by 0 bases, with 8 bases between the two germline ends. The CDR3 has 15 amino acids. CDR1 SGHAT and CDR2 FQNNGV come from the germline V gene.

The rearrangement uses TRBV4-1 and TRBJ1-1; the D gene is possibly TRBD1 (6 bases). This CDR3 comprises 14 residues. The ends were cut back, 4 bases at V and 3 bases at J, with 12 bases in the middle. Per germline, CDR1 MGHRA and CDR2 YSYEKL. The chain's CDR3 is CASSPRGGYTEAFF. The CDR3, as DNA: TGCGCCAGCAGCCCCCGAGGGGGGTACACTGAAGCTTTCTTT.

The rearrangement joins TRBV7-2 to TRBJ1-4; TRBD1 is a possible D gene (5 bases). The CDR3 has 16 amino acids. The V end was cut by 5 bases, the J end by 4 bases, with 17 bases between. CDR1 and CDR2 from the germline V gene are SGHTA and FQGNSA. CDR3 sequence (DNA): TGTGCCAGCAGCCAATGGGGGGGGGGTTTTAATGAAAAACTGTTTTTT. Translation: CASSQWGGGFNEKLFF.

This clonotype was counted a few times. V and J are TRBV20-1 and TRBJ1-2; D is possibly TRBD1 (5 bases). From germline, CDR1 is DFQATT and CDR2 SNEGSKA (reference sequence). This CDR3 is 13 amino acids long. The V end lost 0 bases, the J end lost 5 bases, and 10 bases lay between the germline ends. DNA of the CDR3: TGCAGTGCTAGAGATTACGGGGGATATGGCTACACCTTC. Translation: CSARDYGGYGYTF.

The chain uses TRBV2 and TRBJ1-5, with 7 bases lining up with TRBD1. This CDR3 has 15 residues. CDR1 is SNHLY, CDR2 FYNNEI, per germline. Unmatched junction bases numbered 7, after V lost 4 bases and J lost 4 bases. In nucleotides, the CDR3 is TGTGCCAGCAGTGTGGCCGGGACAGTTAATCAGCCCCAGCATTTT. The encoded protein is CASSVAGTVNQPQHF.

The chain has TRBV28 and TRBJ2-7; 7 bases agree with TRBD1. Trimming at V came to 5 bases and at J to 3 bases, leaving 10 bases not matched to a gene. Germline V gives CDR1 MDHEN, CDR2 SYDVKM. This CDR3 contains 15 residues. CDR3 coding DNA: TGTGCCAGCAGTGGAAGGGGGCAGGTGGGCTACGAGCAGTACTTC. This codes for CASSGRGQVGYEQYF.

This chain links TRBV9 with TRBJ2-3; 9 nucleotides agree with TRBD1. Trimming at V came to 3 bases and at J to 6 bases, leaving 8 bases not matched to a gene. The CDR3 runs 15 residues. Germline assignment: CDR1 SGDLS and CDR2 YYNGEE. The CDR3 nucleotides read TGTGCCAGCAGCGAGGGACAGGGTTTTTCGGATACGCAGTATTTT. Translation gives CASSEGQGFSDTQYF.

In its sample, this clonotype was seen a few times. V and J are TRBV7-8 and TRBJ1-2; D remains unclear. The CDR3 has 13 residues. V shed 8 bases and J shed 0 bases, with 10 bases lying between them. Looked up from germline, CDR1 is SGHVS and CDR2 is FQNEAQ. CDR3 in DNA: TGTGCCAGCGGACTCGCCTCTAACTATGGCTACACCTTC. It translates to CASGLASNYGYTF.

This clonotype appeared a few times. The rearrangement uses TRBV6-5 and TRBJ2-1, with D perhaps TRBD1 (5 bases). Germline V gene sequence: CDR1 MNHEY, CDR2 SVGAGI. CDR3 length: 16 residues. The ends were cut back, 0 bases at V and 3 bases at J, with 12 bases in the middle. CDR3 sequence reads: CASSYSGHRGYNEQFF. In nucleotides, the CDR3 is TGTGCCAGCAGTTACTCGGGCCATAGGGGCTACAATGAGCAGTTCTTC.

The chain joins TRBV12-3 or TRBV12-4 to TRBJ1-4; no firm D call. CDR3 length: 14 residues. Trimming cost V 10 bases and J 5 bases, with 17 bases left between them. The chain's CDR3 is CATHKGQANEKLFF. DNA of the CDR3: TGTGCCACACATAAGGGCCAGGCGAATGAAAAACTGTTTTTT.

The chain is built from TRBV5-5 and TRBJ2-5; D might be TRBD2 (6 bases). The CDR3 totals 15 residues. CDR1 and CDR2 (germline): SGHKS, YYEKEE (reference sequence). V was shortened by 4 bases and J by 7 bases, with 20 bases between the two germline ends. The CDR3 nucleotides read TGTGCCAGCAGCCGACGGAGGGCTGAGGAGGGGACCCAGTACTTC. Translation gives CASSRRRAEEGTQYF.

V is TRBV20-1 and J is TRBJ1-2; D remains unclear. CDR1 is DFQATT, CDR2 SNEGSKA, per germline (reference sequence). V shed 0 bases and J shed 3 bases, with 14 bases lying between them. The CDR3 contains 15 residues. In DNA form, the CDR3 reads TGCAGTGCTAGAGAGGTAGAGGGCAGATACTATGGCTACACCTTC. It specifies CSAREVEGRYYGYTF.

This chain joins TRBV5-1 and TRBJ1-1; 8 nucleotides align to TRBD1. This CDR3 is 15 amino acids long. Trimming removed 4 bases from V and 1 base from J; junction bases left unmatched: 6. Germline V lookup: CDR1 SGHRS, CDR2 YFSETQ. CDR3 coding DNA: TGCGCCAGCAGCGGGACGGGACAGGCGAACACTGAAGCTTTCTTT. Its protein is CASSGTGQANTEAFF.

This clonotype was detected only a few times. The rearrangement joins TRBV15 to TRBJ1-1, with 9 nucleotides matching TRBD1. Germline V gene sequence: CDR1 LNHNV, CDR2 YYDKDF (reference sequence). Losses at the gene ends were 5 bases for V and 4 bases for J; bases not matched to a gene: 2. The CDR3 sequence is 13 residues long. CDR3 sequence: CATSGQGFTEAFF. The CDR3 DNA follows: TGTGCCACCAGCGGACAGGGGTTCACTGAAGCTTTCTTT.

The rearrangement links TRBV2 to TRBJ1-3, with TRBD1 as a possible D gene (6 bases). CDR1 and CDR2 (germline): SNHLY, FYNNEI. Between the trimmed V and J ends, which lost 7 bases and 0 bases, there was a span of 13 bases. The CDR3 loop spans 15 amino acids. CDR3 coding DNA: TGTGCCAGCATGAATAGGGGGAGCTCTGGAAACACCATATATTTT. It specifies CASMNRGSSGNTIYF.

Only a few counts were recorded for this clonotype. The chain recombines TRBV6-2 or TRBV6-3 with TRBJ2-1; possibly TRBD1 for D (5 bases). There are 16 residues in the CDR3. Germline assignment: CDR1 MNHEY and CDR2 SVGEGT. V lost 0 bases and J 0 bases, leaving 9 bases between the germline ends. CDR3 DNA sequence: TGTGCCAGCAGTTACTCCAGGGTAAGCTCCTACAATGAGCAGTTCTTC. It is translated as CASSYSRVSSYNEQFF.

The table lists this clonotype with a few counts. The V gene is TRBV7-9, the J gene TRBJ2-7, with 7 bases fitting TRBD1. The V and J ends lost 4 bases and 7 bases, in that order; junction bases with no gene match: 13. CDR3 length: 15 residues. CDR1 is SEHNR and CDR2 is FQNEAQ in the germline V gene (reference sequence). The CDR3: CASSSLDREREEQYF. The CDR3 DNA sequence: TGTGCCAGCAGCTCGCTAGACAGGGAAAGGGAGGAGCAGTACTTC.

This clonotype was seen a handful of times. CDR3 DNA: TGTGCCAGCAGCCCGGCAGCGGGGGGTTGGACCGGGGAGCTGTTTTTT. Residues: CASSPAAGGWTGELFF. This chain links TRBV13 with TRBJ2-2, with TRBD2 matching 9 bases. Germline lookup yields CDR1 PRHDT and CDR2 FYEKMQ (reference sequence). The CDR3 sequence is 16 residues long. Unmatched junction bases numbered 9, after V lost 5 bases and J lost 5 bases.

CDR3 DNA sequence: TGCGCCAGCAGCCGCTTGGGTTACGGGGAGCTGTTTTTT. It encodes CASSRLGYGELFF. The chain couples TRBV4-3 to TRBJ2-2; D ambiguous. CDR1 is LGHNA and CDR2 is YSLEER in the germline V gene. This CDR3 contains 13 residues. Trimming removed 4 bases at V and 7 bases at J, with 10 bases between.

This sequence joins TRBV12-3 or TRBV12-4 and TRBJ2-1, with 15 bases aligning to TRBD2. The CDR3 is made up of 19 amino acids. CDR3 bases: TGTACCTTCTGTGCGGGACTAGCGGGAGGCCTAGGGGGATTGAATGAGCAGTTCTTC. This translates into CTFCAGLAGGLGGLNEQFF.